The 7 T cell receptor beta chains reported below all come from one sample, sequenced in a study of cytomegalovirus exposure and HLA in healthy donors. Profiling relied on immunoSEQ multiplex PCR, and the TCRdb table lists in-frame clones only, not all of them. The sample records approximately 210,000 clones, around nine tenths being singletons. Sequenced sample: PBMCs. All receptors come from a young woman in good health and CMV-seronegative.

The genes are TRBV7-9 and TRBJ2-3, with D possibly being TRBD1 (6 bases). V gave up 4 bases and J gave up 3 bases, with 20 bases separating them. Per the germline V gene, CDR1 is SEHNR and CDR2 is FQNEAQ (reference sequence). The CDR3 consists of 17 residues. The CDR3 protein is CASSSISTGLWTDTQYF. As DNA, the CDR3 is TGTGCCAGCAGCTCGATTTCAACAGGGTTATGGACAGATACGCAGTATTTT.

V is TRBV27 and J is TRBJ1-2; 7 nucleotides match TRBD1. Unmatched junction bases numbered 15, after V lost 6 bases and J lost 5 bases. The CDR3 runs 16 residues. The germline V gene encodes CDR1 MNHEY and CDR2 SMNVEV (reference sequence). CDR3: CASSPRRDSFLYGYTF. For the CDR3, the DNA is TGTGCCAGCAGCCCAAGGCGGGACAGTTTTTTGTATGGCTACACCTTC.

The chain uses TRBV7-3 and TRBJ2-2; D is perhaps TRBD1 (5 bases). V was shortened by 5 bases and J by 0 bases, with 16 bases between the two germline ends. The germline gives CDR1 SGHTA, CDR2 FQGTGA. CDR3 length: 17 amino acids. The DNA of the CDR3 is TGTGCCAGCAGCCCGACAGTCGGCGACGCGAACACCGGGGAGCTGTTTTTT. As protein: CASSPTVGDANTGELFF.

In its sample, this clone was seen once. This chain links TRBV5-6 with TRBJ1-4; no reliable D call. This CDR3 is built from 14 residues. The germline V and J ends were trimmed by 4 bases and 8 bases, with 15 bases remaining between them. Germline V gene lookup returns CDR1 SGHDT and CDR2 YYEEEE. The CDR3 here is CASSRMRAQEKLFF. Here the CDR3 DNA reads TGTGCCAGCAGCCGGATGAGGGCCCAAGAAAAACTGTTTTTT.

The chain is built from TRBV11-2 and TRBJ2-3; a weak D match, TRBD2 (5 bases). In germline, CDR1 is SGHAT, CDR2 FQNNGV. V shed 11 bases and J shed 2 bases, with 14 bases lying between them. The CDR3 covers 13 residues. The CDR3 is CACRGPLTDTQYF. Here the CDR3 DNA reads TGTGCCTGCCGAGGGCCCCTCACAGATACGCAGTATTTT.

The chain combines TRBV5-5 with TRBJ1-4; D call uncertain. Germline V lookup: CDR1 SGHKS, CDR2 YYEKEE (reference sequence). The CDR3 spans 12 residues. The germline V and J ends were trimmed by 10 bases and 6 bases, with 13 bases remaining between them. The CDR3 nucleotides are TGTGCCTCCCTAGGTTTTGATGAAAAACTGTTTTTT. The encoded protein is CASLGFDEKLFF.

This chain joins TRBV25-1 and TRBJ2-1; 8 bases align to TRBD2. There are 14 residues in the CDR3. Germline CDR1 is MGHDK and CDR2 is SYGVNS. V shed 2 bases, J shed 9 bases, and the junction held 6 bases outside the gene matches. The DNA for the CDR3 is TGTGCCAGCAGTGAAACGGGAGGGCCCGCTGAGCAGTTCTTC. Its protein is CASSETGGPAEQFF.